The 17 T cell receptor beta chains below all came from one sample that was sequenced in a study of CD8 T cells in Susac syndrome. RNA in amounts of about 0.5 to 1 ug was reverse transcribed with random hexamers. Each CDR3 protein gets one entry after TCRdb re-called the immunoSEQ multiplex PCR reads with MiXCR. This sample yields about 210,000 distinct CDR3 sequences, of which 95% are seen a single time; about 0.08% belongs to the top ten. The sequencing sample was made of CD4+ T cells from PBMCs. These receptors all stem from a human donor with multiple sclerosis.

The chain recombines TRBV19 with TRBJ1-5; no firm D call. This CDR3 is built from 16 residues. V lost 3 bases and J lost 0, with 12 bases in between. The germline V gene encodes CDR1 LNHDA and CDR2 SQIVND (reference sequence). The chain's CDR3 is CASSIKAGDSNQPQHF. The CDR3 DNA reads TGTGCCAGTAGTATTAAGGCGGGAGATAGCAATCAGCCCCAGCATTTT.

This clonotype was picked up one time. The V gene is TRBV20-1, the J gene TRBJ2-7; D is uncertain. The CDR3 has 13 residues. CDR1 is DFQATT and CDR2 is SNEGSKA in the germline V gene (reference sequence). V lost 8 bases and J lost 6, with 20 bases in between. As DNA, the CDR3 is TGCAGTTCACCCCAAGGACCCGCTGGCGAGCAGTACTTC. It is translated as CSSPQGPAGEQYF.

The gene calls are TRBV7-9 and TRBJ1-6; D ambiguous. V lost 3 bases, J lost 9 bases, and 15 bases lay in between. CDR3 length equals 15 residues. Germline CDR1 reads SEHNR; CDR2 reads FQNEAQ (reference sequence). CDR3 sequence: CASSLESRSGSPLHF. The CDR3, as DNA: TGTGCCAGCAGCTTGGAGTCCCGGTCGGGTTCACCCCTCCACTTT.

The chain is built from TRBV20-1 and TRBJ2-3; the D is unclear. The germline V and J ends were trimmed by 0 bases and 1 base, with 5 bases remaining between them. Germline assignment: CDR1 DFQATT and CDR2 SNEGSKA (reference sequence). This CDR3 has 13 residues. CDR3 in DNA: TGCAGTGCTAGAGATGTGGGCACAGATACGCAGTATTTT. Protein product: CSARDVGTDTQYF.

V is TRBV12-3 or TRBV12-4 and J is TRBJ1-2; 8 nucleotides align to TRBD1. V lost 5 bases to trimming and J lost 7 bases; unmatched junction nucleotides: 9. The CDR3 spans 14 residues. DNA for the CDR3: TGTGCCAGCAGTACAGGGGGAAGCGGCCTTGGCTACACCTTC. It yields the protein CASSTGGSGLGYTF.

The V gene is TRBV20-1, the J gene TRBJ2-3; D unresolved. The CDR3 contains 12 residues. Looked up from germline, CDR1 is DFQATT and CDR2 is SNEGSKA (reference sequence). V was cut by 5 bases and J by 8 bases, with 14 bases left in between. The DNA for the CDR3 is TGCAGTGCTCCTGACTCCGGCGGTACGCAGTATTTT. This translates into CSAPDSGGTQYF.

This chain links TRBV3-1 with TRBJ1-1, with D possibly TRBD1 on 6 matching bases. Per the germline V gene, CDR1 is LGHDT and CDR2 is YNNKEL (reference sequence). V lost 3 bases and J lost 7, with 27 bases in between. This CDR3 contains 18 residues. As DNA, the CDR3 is TGTGCCAGCAGCCATTCGGATGCGACAGGCGGTACGGATTTTGAAGCTTTCTTT. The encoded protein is CASSHSDATGGTDFEAFF.

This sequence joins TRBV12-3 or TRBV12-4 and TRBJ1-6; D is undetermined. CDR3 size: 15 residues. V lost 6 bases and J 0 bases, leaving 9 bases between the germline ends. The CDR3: CASRKPSSYNSPLHF. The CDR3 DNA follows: TGTGCCAGCAGAAAGCCTAGCTCCTATAATTCACCCCTCCACTTT.

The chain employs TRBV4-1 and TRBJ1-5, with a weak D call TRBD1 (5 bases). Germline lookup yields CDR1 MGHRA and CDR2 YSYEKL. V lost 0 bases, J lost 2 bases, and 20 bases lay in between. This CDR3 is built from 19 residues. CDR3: CASSQDSTDWGTGNQPQHF. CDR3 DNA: TGCGCCAGCAGCCAAGATAGTACGGATTGGGGGACTGGCAATCAGCCCCAGCATTTT.

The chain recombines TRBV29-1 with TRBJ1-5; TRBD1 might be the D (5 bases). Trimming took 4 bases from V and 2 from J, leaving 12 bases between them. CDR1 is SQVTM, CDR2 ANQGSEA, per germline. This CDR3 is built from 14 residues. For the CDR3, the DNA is TGCAGCGTTGGTTCAGGGACGGGCAATCAGCCCCAGCATTTT. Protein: CSVGSGTGNQPQHF. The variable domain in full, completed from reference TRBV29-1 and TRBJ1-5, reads SAVISQKPSRDICQRGTSLTIQCQVDSQVTMMFWYRQQPGQSLTLIATANQGSEATYESGFVIDKFPISRPNLTFSTLTVSNMSPEDSSIYLCSVGSGTGNQPQHFGDGTRLSIL.

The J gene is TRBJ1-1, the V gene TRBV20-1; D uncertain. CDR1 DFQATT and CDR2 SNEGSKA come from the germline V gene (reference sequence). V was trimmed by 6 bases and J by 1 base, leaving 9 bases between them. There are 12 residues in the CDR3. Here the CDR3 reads CSAQQKNTEAFF. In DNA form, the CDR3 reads TGCAGTGCCCAACAAAAGAACACTGAAGCTTTCTTT.

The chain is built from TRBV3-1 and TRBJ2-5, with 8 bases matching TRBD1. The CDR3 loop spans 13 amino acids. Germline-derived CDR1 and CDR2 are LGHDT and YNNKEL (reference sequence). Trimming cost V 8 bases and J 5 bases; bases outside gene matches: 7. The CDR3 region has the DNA TGTGCCAGCGGGACAGGTTCTGAGGAGACCCAGTACTTC. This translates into CASGTGSEETQYF.

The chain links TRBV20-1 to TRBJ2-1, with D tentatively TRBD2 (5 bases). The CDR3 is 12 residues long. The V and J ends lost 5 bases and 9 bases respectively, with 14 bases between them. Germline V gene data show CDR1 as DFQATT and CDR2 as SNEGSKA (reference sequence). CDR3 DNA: TGCAGTGCTGGTACTAGGGCGGGTGAGCAGTTCTTC. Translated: CSAGTRAGEQFF.

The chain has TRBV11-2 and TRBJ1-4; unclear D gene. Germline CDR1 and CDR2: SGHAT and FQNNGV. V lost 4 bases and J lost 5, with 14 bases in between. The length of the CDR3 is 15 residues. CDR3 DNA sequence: TGTGCCAGCAGCTCCGGAAGACTCATGAATGAAAAACTGTTTTTT. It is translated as CASSSGRLMNEKLFF. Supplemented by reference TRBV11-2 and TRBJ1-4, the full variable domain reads EAGVAQSPRYKIIEKRQSVAFWCNPISGHATLYWYQQILGQGPKLLIQFQNNGVVDDSQLPKDRFSAERLKGVDSTLKIQPAKLEDSAVYLCASSSGRLMNEKLFFGSGTQLSVL.

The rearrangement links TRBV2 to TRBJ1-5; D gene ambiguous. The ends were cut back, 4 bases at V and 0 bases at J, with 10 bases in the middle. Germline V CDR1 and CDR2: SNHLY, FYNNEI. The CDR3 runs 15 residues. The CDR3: CASSVQVYSNQPQHF. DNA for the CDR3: TGTGCCAGCAGTGTCCAGGTCTATAGCAATCAGCCCCAGCATTTT.

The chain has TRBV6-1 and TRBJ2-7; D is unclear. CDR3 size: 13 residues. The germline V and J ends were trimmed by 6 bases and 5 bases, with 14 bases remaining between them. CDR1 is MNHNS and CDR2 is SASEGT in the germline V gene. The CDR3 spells CASRRPSLDEQYF. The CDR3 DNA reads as TGTGCCAGCAGGCGGCCTTCTCTGGACGAGCAGTACTTC.

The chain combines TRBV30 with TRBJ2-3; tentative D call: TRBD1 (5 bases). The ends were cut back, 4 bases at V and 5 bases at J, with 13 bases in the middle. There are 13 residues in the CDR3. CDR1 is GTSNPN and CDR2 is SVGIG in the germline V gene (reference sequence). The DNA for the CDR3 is TGTGCCTGGATCCCTAGGGGCTTAGATACGCAGTATTTT. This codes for CAWIPRGLDTQYF.